This entry features one T cell receptor beta chain sequence. TCRdb re-called the 5' RACE reads, yielding one record per CDR3 amino acid sequence without DNA. This specimen shows about 410,000 distinct CDR3 sequences; the ten leading clones hold over 8.5%. Germline V CDR1 and CDR2: DFQATT, SNEGSKA (reference sequence). This CDR3 region has 15 residues. This specimen belongs to a study of T cells expressing NK-cell markers. The chain combines TRBV20-1 with TRBJ2-7; without DNA, the TCRdb call of TRBD1 cannot be checked. Sequencing was performed on blood T cells: a sorted CD56 or NKG2C T cell subset, CD4+ or CD8+ T cells, or bulk PBMC T cells (not recorded which). The clonotype was recovered from a woman in her forties or fifties in good health. CDR3 residues: CSASGRGTSYYEQYF.